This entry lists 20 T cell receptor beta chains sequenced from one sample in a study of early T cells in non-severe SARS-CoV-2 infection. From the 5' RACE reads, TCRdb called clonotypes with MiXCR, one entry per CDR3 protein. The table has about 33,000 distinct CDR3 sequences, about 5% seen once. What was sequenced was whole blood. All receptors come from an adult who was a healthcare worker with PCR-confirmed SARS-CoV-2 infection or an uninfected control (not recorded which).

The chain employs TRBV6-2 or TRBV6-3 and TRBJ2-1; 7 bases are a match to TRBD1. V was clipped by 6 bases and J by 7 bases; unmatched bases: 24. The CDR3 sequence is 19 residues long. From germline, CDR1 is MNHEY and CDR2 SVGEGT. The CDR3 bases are TGTGCCAGCAGAAAAATTGGCGCCGCGCTAGGGGGCGCGAGGAATGAGCAGTTCTTC. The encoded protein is CASRKIGAALGGARNEQFF.

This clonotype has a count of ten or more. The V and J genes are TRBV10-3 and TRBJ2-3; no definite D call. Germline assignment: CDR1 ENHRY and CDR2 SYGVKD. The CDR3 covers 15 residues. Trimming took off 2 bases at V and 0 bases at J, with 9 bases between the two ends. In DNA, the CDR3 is TGTGCCATCAGTGAGCGGGCCCAAAGCACAGATACGCAGTATTTT. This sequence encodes CAISERAQSTDTQYF.

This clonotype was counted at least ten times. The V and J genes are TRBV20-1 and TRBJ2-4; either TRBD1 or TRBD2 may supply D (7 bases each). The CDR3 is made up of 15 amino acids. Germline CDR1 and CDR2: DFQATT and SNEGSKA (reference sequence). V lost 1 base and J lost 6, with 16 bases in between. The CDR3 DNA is TGCAGTGCTAGAGCTCAGGGGGGGAGCGCAAACATTCAGTACTTC. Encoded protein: CSARAQGGSANIQYF.

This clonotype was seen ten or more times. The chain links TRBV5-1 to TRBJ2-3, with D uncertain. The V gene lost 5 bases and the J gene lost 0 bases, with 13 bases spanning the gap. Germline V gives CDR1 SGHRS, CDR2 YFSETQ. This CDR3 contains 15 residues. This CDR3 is CASSFGRSSTDTQYF. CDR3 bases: TGCGCCAGCAGTTTTGGACGTTCTAGCACAGATACGCAGTATTTT.

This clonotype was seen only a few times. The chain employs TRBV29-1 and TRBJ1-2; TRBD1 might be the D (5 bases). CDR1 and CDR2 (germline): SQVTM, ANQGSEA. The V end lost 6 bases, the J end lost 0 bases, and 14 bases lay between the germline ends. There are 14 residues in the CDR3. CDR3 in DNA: TGCAGCGTCGTTACAGGCTCCCCTAACTATGGCTACACCTTC. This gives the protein CSVVTGSPNYGYTF. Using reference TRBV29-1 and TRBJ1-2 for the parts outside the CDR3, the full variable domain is SAVISQKPSRDICQRGTSLTIQCQVDSQVTMMFWYRQQPGQSLTLIATANQGSEATYESGFVIDKFPISRPNLTFSTLTVSNMSPEDSSIYLCSVVTGSPNYGYTFGSGTRLTVV.

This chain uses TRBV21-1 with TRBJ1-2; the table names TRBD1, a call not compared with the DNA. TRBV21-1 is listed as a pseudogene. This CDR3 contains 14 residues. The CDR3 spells CASSTEEGKYGYTF. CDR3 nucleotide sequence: TGTGCCAGCAGCACAGAAGAGGGGAAGTATGGCTACACCTTC.

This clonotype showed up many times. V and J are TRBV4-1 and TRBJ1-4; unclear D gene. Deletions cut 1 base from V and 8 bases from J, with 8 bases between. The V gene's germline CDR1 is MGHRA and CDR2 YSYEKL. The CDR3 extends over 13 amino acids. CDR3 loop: CASSQGPWEKLFF. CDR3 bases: TGCGCCAGCAGCCAAGGACCTTGGGAAAAACTGTTTTTT.

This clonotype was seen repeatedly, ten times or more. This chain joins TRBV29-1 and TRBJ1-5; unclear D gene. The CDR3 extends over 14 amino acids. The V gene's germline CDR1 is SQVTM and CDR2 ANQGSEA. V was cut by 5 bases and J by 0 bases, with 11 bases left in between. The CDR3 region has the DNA TGCAGCGTTTCCGACGGATTTAGCAATCAGCCCCAGCATTTT. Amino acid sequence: CSVSDGFSNQPQHF.

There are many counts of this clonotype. CDR3 protein: CASSLASGQGMFYGYTF. DNA for the CDR3: TGTGCCAGCAGCTTGGCCTCCGGACAGGGGATGTTCTATGGCTACACCTTC. This chain links TRBV5-5 with TRBJ1-2; 9 nucleotides match TRBD1. This CDR3 has 17 amino acids. Per the germline V gene, CDR1 is SGHKS and CDR2 is YYEKEE (reference sequence). Trimming removed 0 bases from V and 4 bases from J; junction bases left unmatched: 10.

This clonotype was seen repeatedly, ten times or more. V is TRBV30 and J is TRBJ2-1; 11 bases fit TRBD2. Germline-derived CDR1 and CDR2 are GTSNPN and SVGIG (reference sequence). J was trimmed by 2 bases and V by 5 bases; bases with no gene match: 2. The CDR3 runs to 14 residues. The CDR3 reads CAWLAGGTYNEQFF. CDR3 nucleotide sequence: TGTGCCTGGTTAGCGGGGGGGACCTACAATGAGCAGTTCTTC. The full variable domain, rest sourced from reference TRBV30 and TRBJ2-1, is SQTIHQWPATLVQPVGSPLSLECTVEGTSNPNLYWYRQAAGRGLQLLFYSVGIGQISSEVPQNLSASRPQDRQFILSSKKLLLSDSGFYLCAWLAGGTYNEQFFGPGTRLTVL.

The CDR3 is CASSRSSGGAEADTQYF. The DNA of the CDR3 is TGTGCCAGCAGCCGCTCTAGCGGGGGGGCCGAGGCAGATACGCAGTATTTT. The chain joins TRBV7-9 to TRBJ2-3, with 12 bases aligning to TRBD2. Trimming cost V 5 bases and J 4 bases; bases outside gene matches: 10. This CDR3 contains 17 residues. The germline CDR1 and CDR2 sequences are SEHNR and FQNEAQ (reference sequence).

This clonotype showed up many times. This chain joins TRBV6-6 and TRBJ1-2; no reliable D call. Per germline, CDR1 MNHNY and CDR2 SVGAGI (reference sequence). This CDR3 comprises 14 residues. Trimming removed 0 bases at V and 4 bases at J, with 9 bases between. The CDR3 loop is CASSYSHGSYGYTF. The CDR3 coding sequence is TGTGCCAGCAGTTACTCGCACGGCAGCTATGGCTACACCTTC.

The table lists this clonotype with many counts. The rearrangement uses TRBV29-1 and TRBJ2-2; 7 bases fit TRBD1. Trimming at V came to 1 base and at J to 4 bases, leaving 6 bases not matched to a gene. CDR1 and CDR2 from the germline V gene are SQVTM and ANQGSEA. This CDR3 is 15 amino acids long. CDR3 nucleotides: TGCAGCGTTGAAGGGGCAGGGGGACGCACCGGGGAGCTGTTTTTT. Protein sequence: CSVEGAGGRTGELFF.

The CDR3 DNA follows: TGTGCCAGCAGCTTAGGGACACGGGAGCTGTTTTTT. It specifies CASSLGTRELFF. This rearrangement joins TRBV7-2 to TRBJ2-2; D is perhaps TRBD1 (5 bases). V lost 1 base to trimming and J lost 9 bases, with 6 bases between them. Germline values: CDR1 SGHTA, CDR2 FQGNSA. This CDR3 region has 12 residues.

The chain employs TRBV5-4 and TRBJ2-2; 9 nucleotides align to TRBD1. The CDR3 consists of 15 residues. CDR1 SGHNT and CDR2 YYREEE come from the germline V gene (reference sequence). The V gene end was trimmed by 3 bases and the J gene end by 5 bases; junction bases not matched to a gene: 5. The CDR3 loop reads CASSSGTGRTGELFF. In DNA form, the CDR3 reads TGTGCCAGCAGCTCCGGGACAGGGAGGACCGGGGAGCTGTTTTTT.

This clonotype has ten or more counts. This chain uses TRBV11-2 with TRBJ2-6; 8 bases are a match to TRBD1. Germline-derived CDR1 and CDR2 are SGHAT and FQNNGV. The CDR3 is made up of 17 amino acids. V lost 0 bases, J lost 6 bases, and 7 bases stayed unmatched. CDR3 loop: CASSLDGTGSPANVLTF. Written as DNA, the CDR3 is TGTGCCAGCAGCTTAGACGGGACAGGTTCTCCGGCCAACGTCCTGACTTTC.

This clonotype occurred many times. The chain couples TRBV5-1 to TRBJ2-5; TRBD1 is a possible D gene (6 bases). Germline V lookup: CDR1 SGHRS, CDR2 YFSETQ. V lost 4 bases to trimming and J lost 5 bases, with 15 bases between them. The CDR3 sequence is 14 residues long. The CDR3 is CASSPTGGGETQYF. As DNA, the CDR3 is TGCGCCAGCAGCCCGACAGGAGGTGGGGAGACCCAGTACTTC.

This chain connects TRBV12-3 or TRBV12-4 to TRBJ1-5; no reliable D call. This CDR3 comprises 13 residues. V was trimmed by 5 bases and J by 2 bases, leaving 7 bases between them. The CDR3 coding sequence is TGTGCCAGCAGTCGCGGGGGCAATCAGCCCCAGCATTTT. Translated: CASSRGGNQPQHF.

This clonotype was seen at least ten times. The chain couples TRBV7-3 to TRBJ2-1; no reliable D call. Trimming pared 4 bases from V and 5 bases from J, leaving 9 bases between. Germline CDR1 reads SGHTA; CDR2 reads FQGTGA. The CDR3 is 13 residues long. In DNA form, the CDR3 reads TGTGCCAGCAGCTCCGGACGACACAATGAGCAGTTCTTC. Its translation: CASSSGRHNEQFF.

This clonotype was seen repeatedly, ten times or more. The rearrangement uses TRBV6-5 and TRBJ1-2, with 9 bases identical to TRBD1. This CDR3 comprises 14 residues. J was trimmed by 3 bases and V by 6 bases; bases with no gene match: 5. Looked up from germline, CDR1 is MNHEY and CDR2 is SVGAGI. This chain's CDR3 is CASSPRTGDYGYTF. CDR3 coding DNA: TGTGCCAGCAGCCCCCGGACAGGGGACTATGGCTACACCTTC.